What follows is one TCR beta chain and its context. Its specificity is not known. This CDR3 has 14 residues. V gave up 4 bases and J gave up 3 bases; unmatched junction bases: 5. Germline CDR1 reads SGHKS; CDR2 reads YYEKEE (reference sequence). TCR beta libraries were built with iRepertoire HTBI primers and Arm-PCR of CDR3 regions. TCRdb used MiXCR to reprocess the multiplex PCR reads, holding one entry per CDR3 protein. The sample lists 380,000 or so distinct CDR3 sequences, around 16% occurring once. The sample is drawn from a study of regulatory T cells in long-lasting Graves disease. Study-wide results and limits: Accuracy may have been reduced by the small sample size.

Indicated time point: newly diagnosed GD, antithyroid drugs for less than 3 months. PBMC RNA served as the TCR library source. The same sample was also studied in work on T cells in Graves' hyperthyroidism and ophthalmopathy. Per that paper: Clonotypes that were expanded in thyroid above 0.001 mostly appeared in blood too.

The source is a woman under 30 with Graves disease. The sample was peripheral blood mononuclear cells (PBMCs), taken at new diagnosis, from a patient treated with antithyroid drugs. This rearrangement joins TRBV5-5 to TRBJ1-1; 8 bases map to TRBD1. Here the CDR3 reads CASSLRTGHTEAFF. The DNA of the CDR3 is TGTGCCAGCAGCCTTAGGACAGGGCACACTGAAGCTTTCTTT.